The clone carrying this T cell receptor beta chain was observed at least ten times. Each CDR3 protein gets one entry after TCRdb re-called the reads with MiXCR. Altogether approximately 250,000 distinct CDR3 sequences are present, approximately 13% being singletons, with the ten largest covering 1.5% to 2%. V lost 4 bases to trimming and J lost 5 bases, with 17 bases between them. Germline lookup yields CDR1 DFQATT and CDR2 SNEGSKA (reference sequence). The CDR3 extends over 15 amino acids. This entry belongs to a study of T cell repertoires in cytomegalovirus infection. Overall study context: Signatures in public TCR beta sequences pointed to both CMV infection and matching HLA type.

The rearrangement uses TRBV20-1 and TRBJ2-2; perhaps TRBD2 as D (5 bases). Sequencing input: PBMCs. The TCR sequence derives from a human donor in good health (CMV status not recorded). Some clones in this sample may be carry-over from other donors' samples. CDR3 coding DNA: TGCAGTGCTAAGGAGGTTTCGGCAGTAACCGGGGAGCTGTTTTTT. As protein: CSAKEVSAVTGELFF.